This T cell receptor beta chain was recorded in a study of T cell clones after liver transplantation. Generated by immunoSEQ multiplex PCR, the TCRdb table keeps only in-frame clones and is missing some. This table has some 80,000 clones, 80% to 90% appearing once. The sequencing here drew on CD4+ T cells from blood, taken less than 50 months after liver transplant. The source is a human patient who received a liver transplant. Some T cells may be transferred from the graft donor.

The CDR3 sequence: CASSSGQGRTGELFF. The DNA of the CDR3 is TGTGCCAGCAGCTCGGGACAGGGTAGAACCGGGGAGCTGTTTTTT. V gene TRBV7-3 combines with J gene TRBJ2-2; 9 bases are a match to TRBD1. Looked up from germline, CDR1 is SGHTA and CDR2 is FQGTGA. J gave up 5 bases and V 4 bases, and 5 bases lay outside the gene matches. This CDR3 has 15 residues.